One and the same sample provided the 20 T cell receptor beta chains below, sequenced in a study of blood T cells in healthy people across ages. A J-beta primer mix and a sample-barcoded 5' primer were used in a second PCR of about 7 to 12 cycles. In TCRdb, the 5' RACE reads were re-called with MiXCR into one record per CDR3 protein. This sample yields a few hundred thousand distinct CDR3 sequences, of which about 25% are seen a single time; approximately 3.6% belongs to the top ten. This same sample was also taken into another study, of T cells of mothers and their children.

The sample consisted of blood. These receptors all stem from a boy younger than 10 in good health.

The gene calls are TRBV6-5 and TRBJ2-7; TRBD1 aligns across 9 bases. Trimming cost V 5 bases and J 2 bases; bases outside gene matches: 4. The CDR3 consists of 14 residues. Germline V gene lookup returns CDR1 MNHEY and CDR2 SVGAGI. The CDR3 coding sequence is TGTGCCAGCAGTATTGGACAGGGGCCCTACGAGCAGTACTTC. It encodes CASSIGQGPYEQYF.

The CDR3 loop is CSVERVQNTEAFF. The CDR3 coding sequence is TGCAGCGTCGAGCGGGTTCAGAACACTGAAGCTTTCTTT. The rearrangement joins TRBV29-1 to TRBJ1-1; unclear D gene. Germline CDR1 SQVTM, CDR2 ANQGSEA. V was shortened by 6 bases and J by 1 base, with 12 bases between the two germline ends. This CDR3 contains 13 residues.

This clonotype came up a few times. The chain employs TRBV7-9 and TRBJ2-1, with 8 bases fitting TRBD2. The germline gives CDR1 SEHNR, CDR2 FQNEAQ (reference sequence). This CDR3 contains 17 residues. V lost 2 bases, J lost 6 bases, and 12 bases stayed unmatched. As DNA, the CDR3 is TGTGCCAGCAGCTTAAGGGCCGGGACTAGGGCTTCCAATGAGCAGTTCTTC. It encodes CASSLRAGTRASNEQFF. The complete variable domain, with remaining parts taken from reference TRBV7-9 and TRBJ2-1, reads DTGVSQNPRHKITKRGQNVTFRCDPISEHNRLYWYRQTLGQGPEFLTYFQNEAQLEKSRLLSDRFSAERPKGSFSTLEIQRTEQGDSAMYLCASSLRAGTRASNEQFFGPGTRLTVL.

This clonotype was observed a few times. The CDR3 sequence: CASSSRTQETQYF. CDR3 bases: TGTGCCAGCAGTTCGAGAACCCAAGAGACCCAGTACTTC. The rearrangement joins TRBV12-3 or TRBV12-4 to TRBJ2-5; unclear D gene. The CDR3 covers 13 residues. V was trimmed by 4 bases and J by 1 base, leaving 7 bases between them.

This clonotype turned up a few times. The V gene is TRBV29-1, the J gene TRBJ2-7; 8 nucleotides match TRBD1. Germline trimming cut 1 base from V and 4 bases from J; bases unmatched to any gene: 6. Per germline, CDR1 SQVTM and CDR2 ANQGSEA. The CDR3 is 14 amino acids. CDR3 nucleotides: TGCAGCGTTGAAGTGGCAGGGGGCGAATACGAGCAGTACTTC. Its protein is CSVEVAGGEYEQYF.

This clonotype was observed a few times. The chain couples TRBV14 to TRBJ2-7; TRBD2 might be the D (5 bases). The CDR3 loop spans 13 amino acids. The V gene lost 4 bases and the J gene lost 3 bases, with 10 bases spanning the gap. The V gene's germline CDR1 is SGHDN and CDR2 FVKESK. CDR3 DNA: TGTGCCAGCAGCCCGGACGGGAACTACGAGCAGTACTTC. It yields the protein CASSPDGNYEQYF. Supplemented by reference TRBV14 and TRBJ2-7, the full variable domain reads EAGVTQFPSHSVIEKGQTVTLRCDPISGHDNLYWYRRVMGKEIKFLLHFVKESKQDESGMPNNRFLAERTGGTYSTLKVQPAELEDSGVYFCASSPDGNYEQYFGPGTRLTVT.

The J gene is TRBJ1-6, the V gene TRBV15, with D possibly being TRBD1 (5 bases). CDR1 and CDR2 (germline): LNHNV, YYDKDF (reference sequence). V dropped 0 bases and J dropped 13 bases, with 19 bases sitting between them. The CDR3 sequence is 16 residues long. The chain's CDR3 is CATSRDITQGVFPLHF. In DNA, the CDR3 is TGTGCCACCAGCAGAGATATTACGCAGGGCGTCTTCCCCCTCCACTTT.

The chain's CDR3 is CASSLSLSGLAGNEQFF. The DNA for the CDR3 is TGTGCCAGCAGTTTGTCGCTCTCAGGACTAGCGGGGAATGAGCAGTTCTTC. V gene TRBV12-3 or TRBV12-4 combines with J gene TRBJ2-1; 12 bases fit TRBD2. The CDR3 covers 17 residues. V was pared by 3 bases and J by 7 bases, with 10 bases of the junction left unmatched.

The chain uses TRBV4-3 and TRBJ2-7; D gene ambiguous. The CDR3 has 13 residues. V gave up 1 base and J gave up 5 bases, with 9 bases separating them. Germline CDR1 is LGHNA and CDR2 is YSLEER. CDR3 sequence reads: CASSQALINEQYF. CDR3 coding DNA: TGCGCCAGCAGCCAAGCCCTAATCAACGAGCAGTACTTC.

V gene TRBV4-2 combines with J gene TRBJ2-5, with 8 bases identical to TRBD2. V was pared by 0 bases and J by 6 bases, with 12 bases of the junction left unmatched. This CDR3 is built from 17 residues. Germline CDR1 is LGHNA and CDR2 is YNFKEQ. CDR3: CASSQDGHRGTRKTQYF. CDR3 nucleotides: TGTGCCAGCAGCCAAGACGGGCACCGAGGGACTAGGAAGACCCAGTACTTC.

This clonotype was counted only a few times. V is TRBV7-9 and J is TRBJ2-5; D unclear. The J call may be in error: the DNA end matches TRBJ2-7 better. The CDR3 is 13 amino acids. Germline loops: CDR1 SEHNR, CDR2 FQNEAQ (reference sequence). The DNA of the CDR3 is TGTGCCAGCAGCGGCGGAACCGCCTACGAGCAGTACTTC. Amino acid sequence: CASSGGTAYEQYF.

V and J are TRBV25-1 and TRBJ1-1; D not certain. Looked up from germline, CDR1 is MGHDK and CDR2 is SYGVNS. There are 13 residues in the CDR3. Trimming removed 7 bases from V and 6 bases from J, with 15 bases in between. Here the CDR3 DNA reads TGTGCCAGCACCCCTTGGTCAGGCGCTGAAGCTTTCTTT. Encoded protein: CASTPWSGAEAFF.

This clonotype was detected a few times. This rearrangement joins TRBV7-4 to TRBJ1-2; TRBD1 agrees at 9 bases. CDR1 and CDR2 (germline): SGHVT, SQSDAQ. J was trimmed by 0 bases and V by 5 bases; bases with no gene match: 10. This CDR3 has 17 amino acids. The CDR3 reads CASSTRTGEKTNYGYTF. CDR3 in DNA: TGTGCCAGCAGCACCCGGACAGGGGAAAAGACTAACTATGGCTACACCTTC. The full variable domain, completed using reference TRBV7-4 and TRBJ1-2, is GAGVSQSPRYKVAKRGRDVALRCDSISGHVTLYWYRQTLGQGSEVLTYSQSDAQRDKSGRPSGRFSAERPERSVSTLKIQRTEQGDSAVYLCASSTRTGEKTNYGYTFGSGTRLTVV.

The CDR3 DNA sequence: TGCAGTGCTAGAGATGGGAGACTAGCTCAAGAGACCCAGTACTTC. This translates into CSARDGRLAQETQYF. The chain is built from TRBV20-1 and TRBJ2-5, with 7 bases identical to TRBD2. Germline CDR1 and CDR2: DFQATT and SNEGSKA (reference sequence). Losses at the gene ends were 0 bases for V and 2 bases for J; bases not matched to a gene: 6. The length of the CDR3 is 15 residues.

This clonotype was picked up a small number of times. The DNA is omitted, as the CDR3 cannot be located on it reliably, and the CDR3 follows TCRdb's listing. The chain employs TRBV20-1 and TRBJ2-5; the D call in the table, TRBD2, was not verified against the DNA. In germline, CDR1 is DFQATT, CDR2 SNEGSKA (reference sequence). Both ends counted, the CDR3 spans 16 residues. CDR3 amino acids: CSAPDFRRGGQETQYF.

The V call is TRBV10-3, the J call TRBJ2-1; D remains ambiguous. The J call could be wrong; TRBJ2-5 is a better fit for the DNA end. There are 13 residues in the CDR3. Germline-derived CDR1 and CDR2 are ENHRY and SYGVKD. CDR3 bases: TGTGCCATCACTAGAGGACCCCAAGAGACCCAGTACTTC. This sequence encodes CAITRGPQETQYF.

This chain joins TRBV6-1 and TRBJ2-5; perhaps TRBD2 as D (6 bases). CDR3 length equals 15 residues. Germline lookup yields CDR1 MNHNS and CDR2 SASEGT. V was trimmed by 4 bases and J by 5 bases, leaving 17 bases between them. CDR3 sequence (DNA): TGTGCCAGCAGTGGTAGTGCGGGGACCTCGGAGACCCAGTACTTC. It codes for CASSGSAGTSETQYF.

This clonotype occurred a few times. The chain recombines TRBV6-6 with TRBJ1-2; D not certain. Germline V gene data show CDR1 as MNHNY and CDR2 as SVGAGI (reference sequence). The germline V and J ends were trimmed by 8 bases and 0 bases, with 13 bases remaining between them. CDR3 length: 14 amino acids. The CDR3 here is CASRRGASNYGYTF. The CDR3 nucleotides are TGTGCCAGCCGGCGGGGAGCCTCTAACTATGGCTACACCTTC.

This clonotype was seen a few times. The chain combines TRBV7-3 with TRBJ1-1, with 8 positions matching TRBD1. With V trimmed by 3 bases and J by 3 bases, 3 bases remained unmatched. In germline, CDR1 is SGHTA, CDR2 FQGTGA. The CDR3 runs 14 residues. The CDR3 nucleotides read TGTGCCAGCAGCTTGAACAGGGGGGACACTGAAGCTTTCTTT. Its translation: CASSLNRGDTEAFF. Full variable domain (rest looked up from reference TRBV7-3 and TRBJ1-1): GAGVSQTPSNKVTEKGKYVELRCDPISGHTALYWYRQSLGQGPEFLIYFQGTGAADDSGLPNDRFFAVRPEGSVSTLKIQRTERGDSAVYLCASSLNRGDTEAFFGQGTRLTVV.

The V and J genes are TRBV10-3 and TRBJ2-1, with D maybe TRBD2 (6 bases). From germline, CDR1 is ENHRY and CDR2 SYGVKD. V was shortened by 2 bases and J by 6 bases, with 17 bases between the two germline ends. The CDR3 covers 16 residues. CDR3 loop: CAISEGRLVGGNEQFF. For the CDR3, the DNA is TGTGCCATCAGTGAGGGAAGATTAGTGGGGGGCAATGAGCAGTTCTTC.